This T cell receptor beta chain was documented in a study of blood T cell repertoires in COVID-19. About the research overall: Whether acute or convalescent, the COVID-19 samples came from the United States, Italy and Spain.

In the source study's methods: Amplified reference gene primers provided the basis for estimating nucleated cell counts. The protocol was immunoSEQ multiplex PCR, while the TCRdb copy is restricted to in-frame clones and leaves out a portion. Clone size and V and J calls were adopted from that table, with D and trimming inferred from the DNA. The table lists a few hundred thousand clones, approximately 85% of them singletons. Donors of Cohort 3 who recovered were those that had two negative PCRs, clearance, or symptom resolution. Germline CDR1 is SGHRS and CDR2 is YFSETQ. Trimming pared 2 bases from V and 0 bases from J, leaving 9 bases between. CDR3 length: 15 residues.

The chain carries TRBV5-1 and TRBJ2-1, with a weak D call TRBD1 (5 bases). The sample comprised PBMCs or T cells enriched from blood (not recorded which). This sequence originates from a man younger than 40 who had recovered from COVID-19. DNA of the CDR3: TGCGCCAGCAGCTTCCAGGGTAGCTCCTACAATGAGCAGTTCTTC. Its protein is CASSFQGSSYNEQFF.